This entry lists 14 T cell receptor beta chains sequenced from one sample in a study of Ad26.COV2.S vaccination and SARS-CoV-2 variants. The treatment was: approximately 18 received Ad26.COV2.S at low or high dose, single or two shots; 5 received placebo; per-sample allocation not given. After the first vaccine or placebo injection, samples were drawn on day 63. TCRdb keeps only in-frame clones here, not all; method: immunoSEQ multiplex PCR. The table shows about 320,000 clones, with 85% to 90% occurring only once. Sequenced material: peripheral blood, taken in a trial of Ad26.COV2.S vaccine versus placebo. These receptors came from a person aged 18 to 59 who received the Ad26.COV2.S COVID-19 vaccine or a placebo.

Written as DNA, the CDR3 is TGTGCCAGCAGTTCGAACATGGACAGAATAAACTATGGCTACACCTTC. This translates into CASSSNMDRINYGYTF. The chain links TRBV6-5 to TRBJ1-2; D possibly corresponds to TRBD1 (6 bases). The CDR3 runs to 16 residues. V was trimmed by 4 bases and J by 2 bases, leaving 17 bases between them. Per the germline V gene, CDR1 is MNHEY and CDR2 is SVGAGI.

This sequence joins TRBV30 and TRBJ1-2; D perhaps matches TRBD1 (5 bases). This CDR3 comprises 13 residues. V was cut by 1 base and J by 4 bases, with 10 bases left in between. Germline V gives CDR1 GTSNPN, CDR2 SVGIG (reference sequence). The CDR3 region is CAWSANRFYGYTF. CDR3 DNA: TGTGCCTGGAGTGCAAACAGGTTCTATGGCTACACCTTC.

This chain links TRBV7-3 with TRBJ1-1; D uncertain. Per the germline V gene, CDR1 is SGHTA and CDR2 is FQGTGA. Trimming removed 4 bases from V and 4 bases from J, with 16 bases in between. The CDR3 totals 15 residues. The CDR3 nucleotides are TGTGCCAGCAGCTCCACCCCAGGTTTGGGCACTGAAGCTTTCTTT. Translated: CASSSTPGLGTEAFF.

The genes are TRBV18 and TRBJ1-4; maybe TRBD1 (6 bases). Trimming removed 1 base at V and 4 bases at J, with 10 bases between. Germline V gene sequence: CDR1 KGHSH, CDR2 LQKENI. The CDR3 contains 15 residues. The CDR3 DNA follows: TGTGCCAGCTCACCACAGGGGGGCAATAATGAAAAACTGTTTTTT. Its protein product is CASSPQGGNNEKLFF.

The chain is built from TRBV7-9 and TRBJ2-7, with D perhaps TRBD2 (6 bases). Trimming removed 10 bases from V and 0 bases from J, with 10 bases in between. Germline V gives CDR1 SEHNR, CDR2 FQNEAQ (reference sequence). The CDR3 spans 12 residues. The CDR3 is CAMEGPSYEQYF. CDR3 in DNA: TGTGCCATGGAGGGACCCTCCTACGAGCAGTACTTC.

This clone was observed a handful of times. The genes are TRBV6-2 or TRBV6-3 and TRBJ1-2; 9 nucleotides match TRBD1. V lost 2 bases to trimming and J lost 10 bases; unmatched junction nucleotides: 8. Germline-derived CDR1 and CDR2 are MNHEY and SVGEGT. This CDR3 region has 14 residues. CDR3 DNA: TGTGCCAGCAGTTACCTTCACGGGACAGGGTTCTACACCTTC. It encodes CASSYLHGTGFYTF.

This chain uses TRBV5-1 with TRBJ1-4, with D possibly TRBD1 on 6 matching bases. Germline CDR1 and CDR2: SGHRS and YFSETQ. The CDR3 has 15 amino acids. V was clipped by 9 bases and J by 8 bases, with 23 bases between them. In nucleotides, the CDR3 is TGCGCCACCTCCTATGCGCCAGGGGTCGAGGAAAAACTGTTTTTT. This gives the protein CATSYAPGVEEKLFF.

The chain combines TRBV6-2 or TRBV6-3 with TRBJ2-3, with D perhaps TRBD2 (6 bases). With 2 bases removed from V and 5 bases from J, the gap between germline ends came to 17 bases. Germline values: CDR1 MNHEY, CDR2 SVGEGT. The CDR3 consists of 16 residues. The CDR3 region is CASSYAGTLTVDTQYF. As DNA, the CDR3 is TGTGCCAGCAGTTACGCCGGGACTTTAACGGTAGATACGCAGTATTTT.

The J gene is TRBJ1-1, the V gene TRBV15; no clear D gene. The CDR3 is made up of 13 amino acids. V shed 1 base and J shed 3 bases, with 6 bases lying between them. In germline, CDR1 is LNHNV, CDR2 YYDKDF (reference sequence). The CDR3 is CATSRAVDTEAFF. The CDR3 DNA sequence: TGTGCCACCAGCAGAGCAGTGGACACTGAAGCTTTCTTT. Full variable domain (rest looked up from reference TRBV15 and TRBJ1-1): DAMVIQNPRYQVTQFGKPVTLSCSQTLNHNVMYWYQQKSSQAPKLLFHYYDKDFNNEADTPDNFQSRRPNTSFCFLDIRSPGLGDTAMYLCATSRAVDTEAFFGQGTRLTVV.

The V and J genes are TRBV7-8 and TRBJ2-3, with D uncertain. Germline CDR1 reads SGHVS; CDR2 reads FQNEAQ. Trimming took off 5 bases at V and 0 bases at J, with 12 bases between the two ends. The CDR3 is made up of 15 amino acids. CDR3 DNA sequence: TGTGCCAGCAGCCATAGACACCTGAGCACAGATACGCAGTATTTT. Amino acids: CASSHRHLSTDTQYF.

The chain carries TRBV25-1 and TRBJ1-5; 7 bases align to TRBD1. Germline V CDR1 and CDR2: MGHDK, SYGVNS. Trimming cost V 6 bases and J 6 bases; bases outside gene matches: 8. This CDR3 has 14 residues. The CDR3 sequence: CASSPTGSVQPQHF. The DNA for the CDR3 is TGTGCCAGCAGCCCGACAGGGTCGGTTCAGCCCCAGCATTTT.

The chain carries TRBV4-3 and TRBJ1-6; D remains unclear. In germline, CDR1 is LGHNA, CDR2 YSLEER. V lost 0 bases and J lost 8, with 11 bases in between. The CDR3 totals 15 residues. CDR3 sequence (DNA): TGCGCCAGCAGCCAAGATTCAAGGCGTGATTCACCCCTCCACTTT. This sequence encodes CASSQDSRRDSPLHF.

The CDR3 coding sequence is TGTGCCAGCAGCCGCCTAGGGGAGTACGAGCAGTACGTC. This gives the protein CASSRLGEYEQYV. The chain uses TRBV2 and TRBJ2-7, with D perhaps assigned TRBD1 or TRBD2 (5 bases each). Germline V gene lookup returns CDR1 SNHLY and CDR2 FYNNEI. This CDR3 comprises 13 residues. Trimming took 6 bases from V and 4 from J, leaving 13 bases between them.

The chain is built from TRBV11-3 and TRBJ2-3; 10 bases are shared with TRBD1. CDR3 length equals 16 residues. Trimming removed 10 bases from V and 4 bases from J; junction bases left unmatched: 14. Germline CDR1 SGHNT, CDR2 YENEEA. The CDR3 bases are TGTGCCACCCTGAAACGGGGACAGGGGATCGCAGATACGCAGTATTTT. Translation: CATLKRGQGIADTQYF. The full variable domain, rest sourced from reference TRBV11-3 and TRBJ2-3, is EAGVVQSPRYKIIEKKQPVAFWCNPISGHNTLYWYLQNLGQGPELLIRYENEEAVDDSQLPKDRFSAERLKGVDSTLKIQPAELGDSAVYLCATLKRGQGIADTQYFGPGTRLTVL.